This T cell receptor beta chain is drawn from a study of cytomegalovirus exposure and HLA in healthy donors. As for the study in general: A data release that came early held 80 million to 95 million unique TCRs from HLA-typed donors.

This PCR relied on a set of 60 Vbeta primers and 13 Jbeta primers. TCRdb keeps only in-frame clones here, not all; method: immunoSEQ multiplex PCR. The table includes about 98,000 clones, roughly two thirds detected once. In regard to this clone: The target antigen is unknown. In the same sample, other DNA sequences code for this CDR3.

Nominally healthy donors were sampled, though unrecorded immune exposures were likely. This CDR3 has 17 amino acids. Germline assignment: CDR1 SGHDT and CDR2 YYEEEE. V was clipped by 0 bases and J by 6 bases; unmatched bases: 14. Study results and caveats: Researchers reported from a later analysis that most CMV-associated TCR beta chains appeared HLA-restricted.

This receptor was obtained from a man aged 50 or older in good health and CMV-seronegative. Sequencing was carried out using PBMCs. The chain employs TRBV5-6 and TRBJ2-7, with 8 bases lining up with TRBD2. CDR3 in amino acids: CASSLVIAGPGVGEQYF. The CDR3 region has the DNA TGTGCCAGCAGCTTGGTAATAGCGGGACCTGGAGTTGGCGAGCAGTACTTC.